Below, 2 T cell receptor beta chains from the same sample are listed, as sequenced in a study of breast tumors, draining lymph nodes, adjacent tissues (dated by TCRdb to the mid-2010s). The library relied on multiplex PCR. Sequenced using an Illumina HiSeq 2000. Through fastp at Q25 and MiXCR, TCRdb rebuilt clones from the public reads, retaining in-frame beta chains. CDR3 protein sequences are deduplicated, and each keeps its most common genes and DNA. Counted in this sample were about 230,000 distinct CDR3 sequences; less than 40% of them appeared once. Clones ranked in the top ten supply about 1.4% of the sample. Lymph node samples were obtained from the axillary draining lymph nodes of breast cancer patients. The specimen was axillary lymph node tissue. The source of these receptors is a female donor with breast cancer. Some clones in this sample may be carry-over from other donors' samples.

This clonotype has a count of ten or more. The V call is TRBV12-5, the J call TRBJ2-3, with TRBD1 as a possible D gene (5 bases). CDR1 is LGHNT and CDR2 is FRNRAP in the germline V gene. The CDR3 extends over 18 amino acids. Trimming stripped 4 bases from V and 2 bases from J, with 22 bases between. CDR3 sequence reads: CASGWTRILKRPTDTQYF. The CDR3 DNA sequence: TGTGCTAGTGGTTGGACACGGATCCTCAAAAGACCCACAGATACGCAGTATTTT. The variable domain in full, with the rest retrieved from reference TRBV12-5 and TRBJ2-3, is DARVTQTPRHKVTEMGQEVTMRCQPILGHNTVFWYRQTMMQGLELLAYFRNRAPLDDSGMPKDRFSAEMPDATLATLKIQPSEPRDSAVYFCASGWTRILKRPTDTQYFGPGTRLTVL.

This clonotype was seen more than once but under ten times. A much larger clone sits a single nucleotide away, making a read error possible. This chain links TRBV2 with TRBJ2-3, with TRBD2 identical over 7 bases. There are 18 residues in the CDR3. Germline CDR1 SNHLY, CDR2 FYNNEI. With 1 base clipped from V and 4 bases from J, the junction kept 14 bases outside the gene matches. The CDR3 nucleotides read TGTGCCAGCAGTGAAGTACGCGGCGGGAGCTATAGCGCAGATACGCAGTATTTT. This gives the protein CASSEVRGGSYSADTQYF.